The present T cell receptor (beta chain) was sequenced within a study of OX40 agonist ivuxolimab in advanced cancers. In terms of the full investigation: Ivuxolimab, which targeted the costimulatory receptor OX40 (CD134), was an agonistic, fully human IgG2 monoclonal antibody. Intravenous ivuxolimab was administered to patients every 2 weeks at six dose levels: 0.01, 0.1, 0.3, 1.5, 3 and 10 mg/kg. Among the approximately 54 dose-escalation patients, around 19 had hepatocellular carcinoma, about 15 melanoma, 9 renal cell carcinoma and 9 head and neck cancer. In the dose-escalation cohort, over 65% of patients were male, and the mean age was around 60 years, with a range of about 23 to 85. Patients were allowed to have had prior anti-PD-1, anti-PD-L1 or anti-CTLA-4 therapy, and around two fifths of the dose-escalation patients had been treated with checkpoint inhibitors. Partial responses were achieved by three dose-escalation patients, of whom one had hepatocellular carcinoma and two had cutaneous melanoma. Peripheral TCRbeta sequencing aimed to test whether ivuxolimab altered TCR sequence diversity and caused clonal T-cell expansion. The paper reports the monotherapy dose-escalation portion (N of about 47 patients) of the phase I ivuxolimab trial.

Measured from the cysteine to the valine, the CDR3 is 14 residues long. The read is trimmed to its CDR3 DNA, 42 bases read in frame from base 1. The junction shows trimming of 5 bases on V and 5 bases on J, plus 16 bases between the germline ends. CDR1 and CDR2 were assigned from the germline V gene (reference sequence) as SEHNR and FQNEAQ. For sequencing of the TCRbeta CDR3 region, genomic DNA was extracted from the sorted cells. TCRbeta CDR3 regions were sequenced using the immunoSEQ Assay. Held by TCRdb, this immuneACCESS table contains in-frame sequences only and omits some clones. Under half of the omission traces to an unresolved V gene where checked; the cause of the rest is unknown. Across this sample there are roughly 80,000 clones, with about 80% seen only once. Of the sample, 2.5% to 3% falls within the top ten clones. With regard to this clone: There is no known antigen for this receptor. Base quality data are lacking; no much larger clone is found one base away.

General study outcomes and caveats: Which antigens the clonally expanded peripheral T cells were specific for was not determined. Low levels of normalized T-cell clonal expansion were also shown by some nonresponding patients. In partial responders in the 0.1-3.0 mg/kg groups, normalized peripheral clonal expansion was found to be among the lowest, especially among CD8+ T cells. After ivuxolimab, expanded clones were on average more numerous among CD8+ T cells than among CD4+ T cells. Clonal expansion of both CD4+ and CD8+ blood T cells was observed from baseline to week 6 at doses 0.1 to 3.0 mg/kg.

The trial excluded patients who had a history of autoimmune disease or who were on systemic immunosuppression. In every dose cohort, peripheral blood was drawn for TCR sequencing at baseline, cycle 4 day 1, and cycle 7 day 1. The samples were taken from a phase I, first-in-human, multicenter, open-label dose-escalation trial of ivuxolimab. Adults with locally advanced or metastatic melanoma, renal cell, hepatocellular, or head and neck squamous cell carcinoma were enrolled in the trial. CD4+ and CD8+ T cells were sorted separately from peripheral blood before TCR sequencing. This material consisted of CD4+ or CD8+ T cells sorted from blood, taken in a trial of the OX40 agonist ivuxolimab. The sequence was obtained from an adult with an advanced solid tumor such as melanoma, head and neck, liver or kidney cancer. Recombination joined TRBV7-9 with TRBJ2-7; a weak D assignment points to TRBD1 (6 bases agree). The CDR3 protein sequence reads: CASSGTRGIDEQYV. The DNA is TGTGCCAGCAGCGGGACGAGGGGGATCGACGAGCAGTACGTC.